This T cell receptor beta chain was sequenced during a study of response to subunit inactivated influenza vaccine (dated by TCRdb to the late 2010s). For the wider study: The study used deep quantitative T cell receptor repertoire profiling to track responses to a trivalent subunit inactivated influenza vaccine. General findings and caveats noted by the study authors: The authors proposed that each seasonal influenza vaccination may bring in only a limited number of new T cells.

Receptor amplification or capture employed RT-PCR. Sequencing was performed on an Illumina HiSeq 2500. TCRdb redid the processing of the public reads, applying fastp at Q25 and MiXCR, and retained in-frame beta chains. Rows with one shared CDR3 protein collapse into an entry with the most common genes and DNA. Within this sample are some 500,000 distinct CDR3 sequences, with around 25% of them counted one time only. Together, the top ten hold less than 2.5% of the sample. About this clonotype: Its antigen specificity is not known. Within one base of it there is no much larger clone, and no base qualities were kept.

The sequence was collected from a man aged 45-65 years who received an inactivated influenza vaccine. Donor details come from another sample of the same person, matched by shared clones. The sequenced sample was CD4+ T cells sorted from PBMCs, obtained 4 to 6 days after vaccination.

The CDR3 loop reads CAISPGTGASYGYTF. In nucleotide form, the sequence is TGTGCCATCAGCCCCGGGACAGGGGCTTCCTATGGCTACACCTTC. The chain joins TRBV10-3 to TRBJ1-2, with TRBD1 matching 10 junction bases. Trimming accounts for 6 bases at V and 4 bases at J, while the number of junction bases matched to no gene is 8. The germline V gene provides CDR1 ENHRY and CDR2 SYGVKD. The CDR3 has 15 amino acids, counting the end cysteine and phenylalanine. Just the 45-base CDR3 DNA is kept, in frame starting at base 1.